This T cell receptor beta chain was captured in a study of shared clonotypes between healthy human individuals. Background on the study: Donor ages ranged 18 to 49 years: a couple of women, a few men.

Some 28,000 T cell genomes (roughly 300 ng DNA) went into each PBMC replicate. Profiled with immunoSEQ multiplex PCR; TCRdb holds only in-frame clones, not every one. The table has around 510,000 clones, around three quarters seen once. Points on this clone: Its cognate antigen is unknown.

Study-wide points: The genetic and exposure-history diversity represented was limited by few donors.

This TCR was sampled from a woman between 35 and 50 years old in good health. Some clones in this sample may be carry-over from other donors' samples. The sample was PBMCs.

The CDR3 DNA follows: TGTGCCAGCAGCTTAGCCCGAACGGGGTCGGGAAACACCATATATTTT. Its protein is CASSLARTGSGNTIYF. This chain connects TRBV7-8 to TRBJ1-3, with unresolved D. Trimming stripped 0 bases from V and 4 bases from J, with 13 bases between. Germline V gene sequence: CDR1 SGHVS, CDR2 FQNEAQ. The CDR3 is 16 amino acids.